The 20 T cell receptor beta chains below come from one sample, sequenced in a study of shared clonotypes between healthy human individuals. The assay was immunoSEQ multiplex PCR, and TCRdb's table has in-frame clones only and misses some. Of 200,000 to 250,000 clones listed, 60% to 70% were seen once; the top ten hold around 10%. Sequencing was done on a sample of memory CD4+ T cells sorted from blood. This sample's subset: CD45RA-negative fraction. All receptors derive from a man in his thirties or forties in good health.

The chain uses TRBV6-1 and TRBJ2-7; D may be TRBD1 or TRBD2 (5 bases each). Germline values: CDR1 MNHNS, CDR2 SASEGT. V lost 5 bases and J 2 bases, leaving 13 bases between the germline ends. The CDR3 contains 14 residues. CDR3 amino acids: CASSRGANTYEQYF. CDR3 sequence (DNA): TGTGCCAGCAGTCGGGGCGCAAACACCTACGAGCAGTACTTC.

The V gene is TRBV7-6, the J gene TRBJ2-6; D is unresolved. V was trimmed by 2 bases and J by 0 bases, leaving 5 bases between them. CDR3 length equals 15 residues. The V gene's germline CDR1 is SGHVS and CDR2 FNYEAQ. This chain's CDR3 is CASSLFSSGANVLTF. The CDR3 DNA reads as TGTGCCAGCAGCTTATTTTCCTCTGGGGCCAACGTCCTGACTTTC.

This clone was recorded once. The J gene is TRBJ2-1, the V gene TRBV11-2; TRBD2 matches at 10 bases. CDR3 size: 15 residues. The germline V gene encodes CDR1 SGHAT and CDR2 FQNNGV. Trimming took 4 bases from V and 2 from J; bases not matched to a gene: 2. In nucleotides, the CDR3 is TGTGCCAGCAGCTCGCTAGCGGGGGCCTACAATGAGCAGTTCTTC. Encoded protein: CASSSLAGAYNEQFF.

The CDR3 DNA follows: TGTGCCAGCAGTTTAGTATCTTCGGCCTACCTCGTTGGGGAAGCTTTCTTT. This translates into CASSLVSSAYLVGEAFF. This sequence joins TRBV28 and TRBJ1-1; D is undetermined. Germline CDR1 reads MDHEN; CDR2 reads SYDVKM. Trimming shortened V by 2 bases and J by 8 bases, and 24 bases separated the two germline ends. The CDR3 is made up of 17 amino acids.

A single count supports this clone. The rearrangement joins TRBV28 to TRBJ2-1; D is possibly TRBD1 (7 bases). Per the germline V gene, CDR1 is MDHEN and CDR2 is SYDVKM. The CDR3 has 14 residues. V was cut by 7 bases and J by 9 bases, with 19 bases left in between. DNA of the CDR3: TGTGCCAGCATAGGGTCCAGGGGGGCTATTGAGCAGTTCTTC. It encodes CASIGSRGAIEQFF.

The rearrangement uses TRBV7-8 and TRBJ2-7; D might be TRBD1 (7 bases). The CDR3 covers 13 residues. V was shortened by 5 bases and J by 4 bases, with 12 bases between the two germline ends. Per germline, CDR1 SGHVS and CDR2 FQNEAQ. For the CDR3, the DNA is TGTGCCAGCAGCGCGGGGACAGCTTACGAGCAGTACTTC. The encoded protein is CASSAGTAYEQYF.

The chain employs TRBV11-1 and TRBJ2-7; D is perhaps TRBD1 or TRBD2 (5 bases each). V dropped 5 bases and J dropped 7 bases, with 15 bases sitting between them. The germline CDR1 and CDR2 sequences are SGHAT and FQDESV (reference sequence). This CDR3 region has 13 residues. The CDR3 nucleotides read TGTGCCAGCAGCCGGGACCCTGAGAGAGAGCAGTACTTC. Translation: CASSRDPEREQYF.

This chain joins TRBV28 and TRBJ1-5; no clear D. The CDR3 contains 12 residues. Germline values: CDR1 MDHEN, CDR2 SYDVKM. V was cut by 7 bases and J by 9 bases, with 13 bases left in between. The CDR3 region has the DNA TGTGCCAGCAAGGCCTCCATGGGGCCCCAGCATTTT. Translation gives CASKASMGPQHF.

This chain connects TRBV6-1 to TRBJ2-2, with 7 bases lining up with TRBD2. Germline values: CDR1 MNHNS, CDR2 SASEGT. The CDR3 loop spans 18 amino acids. V shed 4 bases, J shed 4 bases, and the junction held 15 bases outside the gene matches. The DNA of the CDR3 is TGTGCCAGCAGTGCTTCGGGGGGATTGTTTTCGGGCACCGGGGAGCTGTTTTTT. It specifies CASSASGGLFSGTGELFF.

As to this clone: The junction shows a germline mismatch at one end, possibly a read error. The V gene is TRBV18, the J gene TRBJ2-1, with D maybe TRBD2 (7 bases). The germline V gene has CDR1 KGHSH and CDR2 LQKENI. The CDR3 runs 20 residues. As DNA, the CDR3 is TGTGCCAGCTCGCCACCGGACGGGGGCGTTGGGGGGGCGACCTACAATGAGCAGTTCTTC. Protein product: CASSPPDGGVGGATYNEQFF.

V is TRBV6-6 and J is TRBJ2-1; a possible D gene is TRBD2 (5 bases). V was clipped by 3 bases and J by 7 bases, with 10 bases between them. This CDR3 is 13 amino acids long. Germline CDR1 reads MNHNY; CDR2 reads SVGAGI (reference sequence). CDR3 loop: CASSYFRENEQFF. The CDR3 DNA is TGTGCCAGCAGTTATTTTAGGGAGAATGAGCAGTTCTTC.

This clone came up once. V is TRBV7-2 and J is TRBJ2-5; perhaps TRBD2 as D (6 bases). V lost 1 base and J lost 5, with 8 bases in between. Germline-derived CDR1 and CDR2 are SGHTA and FQGNSA. The CDR3 length is 13 residues. CDR3 DNA: TGTGCCAGCAGCTTAGACGCGGGGGAGACCCAGTACTTC. Protein product: CASSLDAGETQYF.

This rearrangement joins TRBV6-1 to TRBJ1-1; 8 positions match TRBD1. This CDR3 has 14 amino acids. J gave up 1 base and V 7 bases, and 5 bases lay outside the gene matches. Per germline, CDR1 MNHNS and CDR2 SASEGT. CDR3 protein: CASTFDRGNTEAFF. CDR3 nucleotides: TGTGCCAGCACCTTTGACAGGGGGAACACTGAAGCTTTCTTT.

The rearrangement uses TRBV6-5 and TRBJ2-7, with 7 bases aligning to TRBD1. Germline CDR1 MNHEY, CDR2 SVGAGI. The length of the CDR3 is 13 residues. The V segment lost 6 bases and the J segment 5 bases; nucleotides outside the gene matches: 7. In nucleotides, the CDR3 is TGTGCCAGCAGCCGCGGACAGGTTCACGAGCAGTACTTC. Amino acid sequence: CASSRGQVHEQYF.

The V gene is TRBV7-9, the J gene TRBJ2-2; 9 bases align to TRBD2. After removal of 5 bases from V and 7 bases from J, the junction contained 14 bases not matched to a gene. Germline V gene sequence: CDR1 SEHNR, CDR2 FQNEAQ (reference sequence). This CDR3 is built from 17 residues. CDR3 bases: TGTGCCAGCAGCCCCGGAGTAGCGGGAGCCTATTTCGGGGAGCTGTTTTTT. As protein: CASSPGVAGAYFGELFF.

The CDR3 reads CSAFVGGGANGQYF. The CDR3, as DNA: TGCAGCGCTTTTGTGGGCGGGGGGGCTAATGGGCAGTACTTC. The chain is built from TRBV29-1 and TRBJ2-7; 9 bases fit TRBD2. The J segment lost 9 bases and the V segment lost 7 bases, leaving 16 bases of the junction unmatched. The CDR3 has 14 residues. CDR1 and CDR2 (germline): SQVTM, ANQGSEA.

The rearrangement uses TRBV18 and TRBJ2-1, with a possible D match to TRBD1 (5 bases). Trimming took off 0 bases at V and 4 bases at J, with 10 bases between the two ends. Germline assignment: CDR1 KGHSH and CDR2 LQKENI. This CDR3 is built from 15 residues. The CDR3 DNA follows: TGTGCCAGCTCACCACCCCGGACAACTTACAATGAGCAGTTCTTC. It translates to CASSPPRTTYNEQFF.

This rearrangement joins TRBV18 to TRBJ1-5; D uncertain. Between the trimmed V and J ends, which lost 4 bases and 0 bases, there was a span of 7 bases. The CDR3 spans 14 residues. Germline CDR1 reads KGHSH; CDR2 reads LQKENI. In DNA, the CDR3 is TGTGCCAGCTCACAGGGATATAGCAATCAGCCCCAGCATTTT. Translation gives CASSQGYSNQPQHF. The full variable domain, its missing parts supplied by reference TRBV18 and TRBJ1-5, is NAGVMQNPRHLVRRRGQEARLRCSPMKGHSHVYWYRQLPEEGLKFMVYLQKENIIDESGMPKERFSAEFPKEGPSILRIQQVVRGDSAAYFCASSQGYSNQPQHFGDGTRLSIL.

The table lists this clone with a few counts. CDR3 sequence reads: CASSPQTASVSYEQYF. CDR3 sequence (DNA): TGTGCCAGCAGTCCCCAGACAGCCTCGGTCTCCTACGAGCAGTACTTC. J is TRBJ2-7 and V is TRBV28; the D gene is possibly TRBD1 (5 bases). Germline V lookup: CDR1 MDHEN, CDR2 SYDVKM. Trimming pared 5 bases from V and 0 bases from J, leaving 17 bases between. The CDR3 loop spans 16 amino acids.

Notes on this clone: This may be a read error: a much more frequent sequence differs by one nucleotide. Other DNA sequences in the same sample also yield this CDR3. This chain uses TRBV2 with TRBJ2-7; no reliable D call. This CDR3 is built from 13 residues. Germline V gene data show CDR1 as SNHLY and CDR2 as FYNNEI. As DNA, the CDR3 is TGTGCTAGCAGTGCTCAGTCTAGGAACGAGCAGTACTTC. Protein product: CASSAQSRNEQYF.